The sequence of this T cell receptor beta chain was determined in a study of shared clonotypes between healthy human individuals. This CDR3 is 14 amino acids long. Germline V gene lookup returns CDR1 KGHSY and CDR2 FQNENV. Trimming stripped 4 bases from V and 5 bases from J, with 15 bases between. Only in-frame clones appear in the TCRdb table, and some are missing; sequencing was by immunoSEQ multiplex PCR. This sample carries 550,000 to 700,000 clones, about three quarters of them seen once, and the ten largest clones take 1.5% to 2%. The clonotype was recovered from a woman aged 30 to 39 in good health. V gene TRBV16 combines with J gene TRBJ2-7; D perhaps matches TRBD1 (6 bases). Material for sequencing was memory CD4+ T cells sorted from blood. Stated subset: CD45RA-negative fraction. The CDR3 DNA reads TGTGCCAGCAGCCCCCCACTTTACAGGGACGAGCAGTACTTC. The encoded protein is CASSPPLYRDEQYF.